This T cell receptor beta chain was captured in a study of T cell responses to AZD1222 COVID-19 vaccine (dated by TCRdb to the early 2020s). About the full investigation: AZD1222 recipients with second doses at about 4 weeks or about 12 weeks were pooled, because spike-specific TCR depth and breadth did not differ between schedules. A total of more than 230 trial participants underwent TCR sequencing, of whom nearly 210 received two doses of AZD1222 and about 25 received two doses of the MenACWY control vaccine. Trial participants were enrolled into age subgroups of 18-55, 56-69 and 70-plus years, which contained approximately 150, 30 and 60 TCR-sequenced participants, respectively. Broad study findings and their caveats: Conclusions about previously exposed vaccinees are limited because only five to seven AZD1222 recipients were SARS-CoV-2 seropositive at baseline. The 56-69-year group was small, and its depth increase did not reach significance, likely because of low power. The vaccine-associated CD4 TCRs covered the entire spike protein, and the dominant responses fell in regions 160-218 and 743-854. Most participants were white British and females outnumbered males, and the authors suggested that clonal diversity may have been underestimated. Because no samples from the day 14 peak response were available, repertoires could be characterized only after the peak T cell response. After two AZD1222 doses, both the breadth and the depth of spike-specific TCRs were significantly higher than at day 0 and than in MenACWY recipients. Nearly half of unique spike-specific TCRs reportedly recognized epitopes outside regions mutated in the B.1.351 and B.1.1.7 variants.

The time point label, read with the paper, signifies: baseline before first vaccination. Vaccinee samples were obtained from the UK trials COV001 and COV002, which included a single-blind randomized controlled phase 2/3 trial of AZD1222 (ChAdOx1 nCoV-19) in healthy adults. Trial participant PBMC samples were collected at day 0 and day 28 after the second dose for TCRbeta chain sequencing. Note on this clone: Its antigen is not yet known. The sample holds no much larger clone one base away, and base qualities are not on file.

The CDR3 regions of human TCRbeta chains were analyzed by immunosequencing. Per the source publication's procedure: Repertoire TCRs were checked for matches against a reference library of SARS-CoV-2-specific TCRs that had been generated using the MIRA antigen-specificity platform. Breadth meant the fraction of unique TCRs that were SARS-CoV-2-associated, whereas depth meant the fraction of total T cells that were SARS-CoV-2-associated. Using the MIRA data, every spike-specific TCR was mapped to the spike region that the TCR reacted to and assigned to either a CD4 or a CD8 class. Log10-transformed breadth and depth values were compared by one-way ANOVA with Sidak's multiple comparisons tests. Held by TCRdb, this immuneACCESS table contains in-frame sequences only and omits some clones. Under half of the omission traces to an unresolved V gene where checked; the cause of the rest is unknown. That table is the source of V, J and clone size, and D and trimming were worked out from the DNA. The sample data list more than 100,000 clones, and around nine tenths of these were observed just once. The ten largest clones add up to approximately 1.2% of the sample.

Cut back by 2 bases and 5 bases, the V and J ends lie 11 bases apart. Inclusive of the bounding cysteine and phenylalanine, the CDR3 is 15 residues long. Kept here is only the CDR3 DNA, which spans 45 bases and is read in frame from base 1. Based on the germline V gene, the CDR1 and CDR2 sequences are SGHRS and YFSETQ. Sequenced here: peripheral blood, sampled on day 0 of AZD1222 vaccination. This TCR was sampled from an adult in good health. The chain was built from TRBV5-1 and TRBJ1-6; no D gene is confidently identified. The DNA sequence is as follows: TGCGCCAGCAGCTTAGTCGCACGAGATAATTCACCCCTCCACTTT. The translation is CASSLVARDNSPLHF.